Here is one TCR beta chain with its context. Its cognate antigen is unknown. This entry comes from a study of CD4 T cells in relation to SARS-CoV-2 and coronaviruses. On the study more broadly: No peptide or an HIV-1 Nef peptide pool served as negative control.

Study results and limitations: No donor gave both pre-pandemic and post-infection samples.

Germline V gene data show CDR1 as SGHRS and CDR2 as YFSETQ. With 0 bases removed from V and 6 bases from J, the gap between germline ends came to 18 bases. This CDR3 is built from 16 residues. The unexposed donors gave CD4+ T cells in about 2010-2019, prior to COVID-19. The cells were cultured for approximately ten days before CD4+ T cells were isolated. Testing used SARS-CoV-2 S/N and four cold-coronavirus spikes on unexposed-donor CD4+ T cells, cells permitting. PBMCs were plated at two million per well in IL-2-containing medium. Profiled with immunoSEQ multiplex PCR; TCRdb holds only in-frame clones, not every one. The sample yields about 19,000 clones, about three quarters seen once.

This chain connects TRBV5-1 to TRBJ1-1; D is unclear. Sample: CD4+ T cells from PBMCs, cultured in vitro. The receptor's source is a human donor in good health. In DNA form, the CDR3 reads TGCGCCAGCAGCTTGGATTTGTCTGGGAGTGTGTCTGAAGCTTTCTTT. This codes for CASSLDLSGSVSEAFF.